This passage covers 18 T cell receptor beta chains from one sample sequenced in a study of beta chain features in type 1 diabetes. The investigators reverse transcribed all of the isolated RNA, so they sequenced expressed TCRB transcripts. TCRdb keeps only in-frame clones here, not all; method: immunoSEQ multiplex PCR. In the table there are roughly 150,000 clones, approximately 12% of which are singletons. The sequenced sample consisted of central memory CD4+ T cells from blood. The receptors shown here come from a man between 18 and 35 years old in good health.

This clone was observed at least ten times. The V and J genes are TRBV10-3 and TRBJ2-5, with D uncertain. CDR3 length equals 16 residues. Germline assignment: CDR1 ENHRY and CDR2 SYGVKD. V lost 0 bases and J lost 5, with 16 bases in between. CDR3 region: CAISESGRARTETQYF. The CDR3 bases are TGTGCCATCAGTGAGTCGGGTAGGGCGCGAACGGAGACCCAGTACTTC.

The rearrangement joins TRBV10-3 to TRBJ2-1; D not certain. CDR1 and CDR2 (germline): ENHRY, SYGVKD. The CDR3 contains 12 residues. Trimming cost V 2 bases and J 10 bases, with 9 bases left between them. CDR3 bases: TGTGCCATCAGTGAGAAGCGACTCGAGCAGTTCTTC. Encoded protein: CAISEKRLEQFF.

This clone was seen a handful of times. The J gene is TRBJ2-7, the V gene TRBV6-6, with 7 bases aligning to TRBD1. The V gene's germline CDR1 is MNHNY and CDR2 SVGAGI (reference sequence). V dropped 5 bases and J dropped 2; count of bases not matched to a gene: 6. The CDR3 runs to 14 residues. The CDR3 DNA sequence: TGTGCCAGCAGTAACGACAGGGAGACCTACGAGCAGTACTTC. Amino acids: CASSNDRETYEQYF.

The chain has TRBV7-2 and TRBJ2-3, with TRBD2 matching over 12 bases. Trimming at V came to 5 bases and at J to 0 bases, leaving 6 bases not matched to a gene. The CDR3 is made up of 17 amino acids. Germline values: CDR1 SGHTA, CDR2 FQGNSA. The CDR3 DNA reads as TGTGCCAGCAGCCTTTGGACTAGCGGGGCTAGCACAGATACGCAGTATTTT. Its protein is CASSLWTSGASTDTQYF.

The CDR3 spells CASSGQGSAYEQYF. CDR3 in DNA: TGTGCCAGTAGCGGACAGGGATCGGCCTACGAGCAGTACTTC. The gene calls are TRBV19 and TRBJ2-7; 8 bases are a match to TRBD1. The CDR3 runs to 14 residues. Looked up from germline, CDR1 is LNHDA and CDR2 is SQIVND (reference sequence). Unmatched junction bases numbered 6, after V lost 6 bases and J lost 2 bases.

J is TRBJ1-1 and V is TRBV11-2, with a possible D match to TRBD1 (6 bases). V lost 4 bases to trimming and J lost 1 base, with 16 bases between them. CDR3 size: 16 residues. The germline CDR1 and CDR2 sequences are SGHAT and FQNNGV. CDR3 nucleotide sequence: TGTGCCAGCAGCTCTCTCGGACAGTCTGGGAACACTGAAGCTTTCTTT. As protein: CASSSLGQSGNTEAFF.

This sequence joins TRBV27 and TRBJ2-7, with 12 bases identical to TRBD2. Per the germline V gene, CDR1 is MNHEY and CDR2 is SMNVEV (reference sequence). J lost 2 bases, V lost 7 bases, and 9 bases had no gene match. The CDR3 has 16 residues. The DNA for the CDR3 is TGTGCCAGCATGGGACTAGCGGGTATCAAAGCCTACGAGCAGTACTTC. It encodes CASMGLAGIKAYEQYF.

The chain recombines TRBV6-5 with TRBJ2-3, with 8 bases aligning to TRBD1. The CDR3 runs to 14 residues. Germline loops: CDR1 MNHEY, CDR2 SVGAGI. V lost 7 bases, J lost 3 bases, and 6 bases stayed unmatched. CDR3 in amino acids: CASTSRTGTDTQYF. CDR3 DNA: TGTGCCAGCACGTCGAGGACAGGGACAGATACGCAGTATTTT.

The rearrangement links TRBV5-1 to TRBJ1-1, with D perhaps matching TRBD1 (5 bases). The V end was cut by 4 bases, the J end by 0 bases, with 10 bases between. CDR3 size: 14 residues. Germline CDR1 and CDR2: SGHRS and YFSETQ. The CDR3 DNA reads as TGCGCCAGCAGCCGTCGACAGATGAACACTGAAGCTTTCTTT. Protein sequence: CASSRRQMNTEAFF.

The table lists this clone with many counts. The chain employs TRBV6-6 and TRBJ1-3; D gene uncertain. The CDR3 spans 12 residues. Per germline, CDR1 MNHNY and CDR2 SVGAGI (reference sequence). Trimming removed 6 bases from V and 2 bases from J, with 5 bases in between. CDR3 loop: CASREAGNTIYF. Here the CDR3 DNA reads TGTGCCAGCAGGGAGGCTGGAAACACCATATATTTT.

The rearrangement joins TRBV7-2 to TRBJ2-7; D unclear. Germline CDR1 and CDR2: SGHTA and FQGNSA. V was cut by 7 bases and J by 3 bases, with 13 bases left in between. The length of the CDR3 is 13 residues. In DNA, the CDR3 is TGTGCCAGCACCCTCGACTGGGACTACGAGCAGTACTTC. Its translation: CASTLDWDYEQYF.

As regards this clone: This same CDR3 is encoded by further DNA sequences in the sample. The V call is TRBV5-1, the J call TRBJ2-7; D unclear. The CDR3 covers 11 residues. Germline-derived CDR1 and CDR2 are SGHRS and YFSETQ. The V end lost 0 bases, the J end lost 6 bases, and 4 bases lay between the germline ends. CDR3 coding DNA: TGCGCCAGCAGCTTGGTCGGCGAGCAGTACTTC. It translates to CASSLVGEQYF. Supplemented by reference TRBV5-1 and TRBJ2-7, the full variable domain reads KAGVTQTPRYLIKTRGQQVTLSCSPISGHRSVSWYQQTPGQGLQFLFEYFSETQRNKGNFPGRFSGRQFSNSRSEMNVSTLELGDSALYLCASSLVGEQYFGPGTRLTVT.

The genes are TRBV5-1 and TRBJ1-2; 8 nucleotides align to TRBD1. The V segment lost 0 bases and the J segment 3 bases; nucleotides outside the gene matches: 4. From germline, CDR1 is SGHRS and CDR2 YFSETQ. The CDR3 loop spans 15 amino acids. CDR3 bases: TGCGCCAGCAGCTTGGCCGCAGGGGGCGACTATGGCTACACCTTC. It translates to CASSLAAGGDYGYTF. The full variable domain, its missing parts supplied by reference TRBV5-1 and TRBJ1-2, is KAGVTQTPRYLIKTRGQQVTLSCSPISGHRSVSWYQQTPGQGLQFLFEYFSETQRNKGNFPGRFSGRQFSNSRSEMNVSTLELGDSALYLCASSLAAGGDYGYTFGSGTRLTVV.

The chain recombines TRBV5-1 with TRBJ1-1; a weak D match, TRBD1 (5 bases). Trimming cost V 5 bases and J 1 base, with 12 bases left between them. Germline values: CDR1 SGHRS, CDR2 YFSETQ. The CDR3 covers 14 residues. As DNA, the CDR3 is TGCGCCAGCAGGGAGGGGACCGGGAACACTGAAGCTTTCTTT. It encodes CASREGTGNTEAFF.

This clone has more than one count but fewer than ten. The chain employs TRBV7-2 and TRBJ2-4, with a possible D match to TRBD1 (6 bases). This CDR3 has 14 residues. Trimming took off 5 bases at V and 6 bases at J, with 14 bases between the two ends. The germline V gene encodes CDR1 SGHTA and CDR2 FQGNSA. CDR3 amino acids: CASSGPGAPNIQYF. The CDR3 bases are TGTGCCAGCAGCGGCCCAGGGGCCCCAAACATTCAGTACTTC.

This clone was recorded a few times. This chain links TRBV6-5 with TRBJ1-6; 11 positions match TRBD1. The V gene end was trimmed by 4 bases and the J gene end by 9 bases; junction bases not matched to a gene: 8. Per germline, CDR1 MNHEY and CDR2 SVGAGI. The CDR3 has 16 amino acids. The CDR3 region is CASSSGAGQGGSPLHF. DNA of the CDR3: TGTGCCAGCAGTTCTGGAGCGGGACAGGGGGGTTCACCCCTCCACTTT.

This chain connects TRBV7-2 to TRBJ1-1; D unresolved. The CDR3 covers 12 residues. Trimming removed 5 bases at V and 8 bases at J, with 12 bases between. From germline, CDR1 is SGHTA and CDR2 FQGNSA. CDR3 sequence: CASSPQRREAFF. Written as DNA, the CDR3 is TGTGCCAGCAGCCCACAGAGGAGGGAAGCTTTCTTT. The whole variable domain, remainder taken from reference TRBV7-2 and TRBJ1-1, is GAGVSQSPSNKVTEKGKDVELRCDPISGHTALYWYRQSLGQGLEFLIYFQGNSAPDKSGLPSDRFSAERTGGSVSTLTIQRTQQEDSAVYLCASSPQRREAFFGQGTRLTVV.

This clone was counted a few times. V usage is TRBV4-2 and J usage is TRBJ2-5, with 8 bases identical to TRBD2. CDR1 is LGHNA, CDR2 YNFKEQ, per germline. CDR3 length: 18 residues. After removal of 0 bases from V and 2 bases from J, the junction contained 11 bases not matched to a gene. The CDR3 is CASSQETTAGAFQETQYF. The CDR3 DNA sequence: TGTGCCAGCAGCCAAGAGACTACAGCGGGGGCCTTTCAAGAGACCCAGTACTTC.